The source of this T cell receptor (beta chain) is a study of Ad26.COV2.S vaccination and SARS-CoV-2 variants. About the research overall: This donor came from the COV1001 trial of Ad26.COV2.S. Recipients of Ad26.COV2.S got it intramuscularly, once or twice 56 days apart.

As to treatment: roughly 18 received Ad26.COV2.S at low or high dose, single or two shots; several received placebo; per-sample allocation not given. Collection of samples fell on day 63 after the first vaccine or placebo injection. Participants' vaccine, an Ad26 vector, delivered Wuhan-strain SARS-CoV-2 spike. Concerning this clone: Its antigen remains unknown.

V was shortened by 0 bases and J by 0 bases, with 7 bases between the two germline ends. The CDR3 loop spans 15 amino acids. Germline V lookup: CDR1 SGDLS, CDR2 YYNGEE. Study conclusions and caveats: Substantial breadth was reported for post-vaccination spike-specific CD8+ and CD4+ T cells.

Using immunoSEQ multiplex PCR, the repertoire was profiled, and TCRdb retains in-frame clones only, with some absent. The table includes approximately 410,000 clones, around 89% detected once. The chain is built from TRBV9 and TRBJ1-3, with no clear D. Sequences were derived from peripheral blood, sampled in a trial of Ad26.COV2.S vaccine versus placebo. The clonotype originates from a person aged 18-65 years who received the Ad26.COV2.S COVID-19 vaccine or a placebo. The CDR3 spells CASSVDPASGNTIYF. DNA of the CDR3: TGTGCCAGCAGCGTAGACCCAGCCTCTGGAAACACCATATATTTT.